A selection of T cell receptor beta chains follows, all from one sample in a study of blood T cell repertoires in COVID-19. Method: immunoSEQ multiplex PCR; TCRdb's copy keeps in-frame clones and lacks some. The sample has about 260,000 clones, about four fifths seen once; the top ten hold 1.5%. The sequenced sample consisted of peripheral blood. These receptors were obtained from a woman aged 40 to 50 who had recovered from COVID-19. The CDR3 runs from the conserved cysteine through the conserved F or W. Each record gives: J gene, V gene, CDR3 protein.

J gene: TRBJ2-1
V gene: TRBV5-1
CDR3 protein: CASSLFPRTSMLHEQFF

J gene: TRBJ2-1
V gene: TRBV12-3/TRBV12-4
CDR3 protein: CASSAGQMGEQFF

J gene: TRBJ1-2
V gene: TRBV27
CDR3 protein: CASSLNPGPVLGYTF

J gene: TRBJ2-3
V gene: TRBV4-2
CDR3 protein: CASSLSGRGDTQYF

J gene: TRBJ2-1
V gene: TRBV7-9
CDR3 protein: CASSLAQTGASNEQFF

J gene: TRBJ1-1
V gene: TRBV10-2
CDR3 protein: CASSEARDSPEAFF

J gene: TRBJ1-2
V gene: TRBV19
CDR3 protein: CASSYPRGSYGYTF

J gene: TRBJ1-1
V gene: TRBV5-4
CDR3 protein: CASSLDRQSEAFF

J gene: TRBJ2-3
V gene: TRBV28
CDR3 protein: CASSPAGGQGWDTQYF

J gene: TRBJ2-7
V gene: TRBV6-1
CDR3 protein: CASSRLAGGHYEQYF

J gene: TRBJ1-1
V gene: TRBV28
CDR3 protein: CASSYRTEAFF

J gene: TRBJ2-6
V gene: TRBV7-9
CDR3 protein: CASSTYSGANVLTF

J gene: TRBJ1-2
V gene: TRBV30
CDR3 protein: CAWSVQGTWAPYGYTF

J gene: TRBJ1-3
V gene: TRBV7-9
CDR3 protein: CASNAVAGNTIYF

J gene: TRBJ1-3
V gene: TRBV29-1
CDR3 protein: CSVWDRASGNTIYF

J gene: TRBJ2-2
V gene: TRBV10-1
CDR3 protein: CASSEEGRDTGELFF

J gene: TRBJ2-1
V gene: TRBV7-9
CDR3 protein: CASILSSGSSYNEQFF

J gene: TRBJ2-1
V gene: TRBV15
CDR3 protein: CATSSQAAWEQFF

J gene: TRBJ2-7
V gene: TRBV28
CDR3 protein: CASSLPAAGGYEQYF

J gene: TRBJ2-3
V gene: TRBV7-9
CDR3 protein: CASTPGLAGTDTQYF

J gene: TRBJ1-1
V gene: TRBV7-9
CDR3 protein: CASSLGGRGAFF

J gene: TRBJ2-6
V gene: TRBV5-1
CDR3 protein: CASSTLWGSGVISGANVLTF

J gene: TRBJ1-2
V gene: TRBV5-4
CDR3 protein: CASNNFKGSYGYTF

J gene: TRBJ2-7
V gene: TRBV5-1
CDR3 protein: CASSFAGTGITYEQYF

J gene: TRBJ2-2
V gene: TRBV7-9
CDR3 protein: CASSKVRTGVDTGELFF

J gene: TRBJ2-5
V gene: TRBV4-1
CDR3 protein: CASSQVKATQETQYF

J gene: TRBJ2-7
V gene: TRBV29-1
CDR3 protein: CSVVTKTYEQYF

J gene: TRBJ1-4
V gene: TRBV28
CDR3 protein: CASSPGGGPGEKLFF

J gene: TRBJ1-1
V gene: TRBV28
CDR3 protein: CASSLRLWNTEAFF

J gene: TRBJ2-7
V gene: TRBV28
CDR3 protein: CASSPGPAEQYF

J gene: TRBJ2-6
V gene: TRBV30
CDR3 protein: CAWSGGAAISGANVLTF

J gene: TRBJ1-2
V gene: TRBV29-1
CDR3 protein: CSAGTDGYTF

J gene: TRBJ2-7
V gene: TRBV2
CDR3 protein: CASSDQGIYEQYF

J gene: TRBJ2-1
V gene: TRBV25-1
CDR3 protein: CASSEYNWGGANEQFF

J gene: TRBJ1-1
V gene: TRBV7-9
CDR3 protein: CASSMRGTGELEAFF

J gene: TRBJ2-5
V gene: TRBV2
CDR3 protein: CASSEGRGGETQYF

J gene: TRBJ2-1
V gene: TRBV7-6
CDR3 protein: CASSLPGTGDNEQFF

J gene: TRBJ2-5
V gene: TRBV3-1/TRBV3-2
CDR3 protein: CASSQSVGQEETQYF

J gene: TRBJ1-6
V gene: TRBV6-6
CDR3 protein: CAGQRNNSPLHF

J gene: TRBJ2-7
V gene: TRBV9
CDR3 protein: CASSLTSNNVEQYF

J gene: TRBJ1-6
V gene: TRBV29-1
CDR3 protein: CSVAGTRGSPLHF

J gene: TRBJ1-3
V gene: TRBV27
CDR3 protein: CASRQGAIGNTIYF

J gene: TRBJ2-1
V gene: TRBV11-2
CDR3 protein: CASSLDRERGEYNEQFF

J gene: TRBJ2-1
V gene: TRBV5-1
CDR3 protein: CASNEVKGDNNEQFF

J gene: TRBJ1-4
V gene: TRBV5-6
CDR3 protein: CASSFKQGGEKLFF

J gene: TRBJ2-7
V gene: TRBV28
CDR3 protein: CASSPSSGTANYEQYF

J gene: TRBJ2-6
V gene: TRBV4-1
CDR3 protein: CASSQQPGLSSGANVLTF

J gene: TRBJ2-7
V gene: TRBV30
CDR3 protein: CAWSGQRGAPYEQYF

J gene: TRBJ2-1
V gene: TRBV28
CDR3 protein: CASSLGLAGGSSYNEQFF

J gene: TRBJ2-3
V gene: TRBV2
CDR3 protein: CASSYTDTQYF

J gene: TRBJ1-2
V gene: TRBV6-4
CDR3 protein: CASSESGTGEFLFWGYTF

J gene: TRBJ2-1
V gene: TRBV19
CDR3 protein: CASSPGTGGYNEQFF